The 9 T cell receptor beta chains given below trace back to one sample, sequenced in a study of OX40 agonist ivuxolimab in advanced cancers. Profiling relied on immunoSEQ multiplex PCR, and the TCRdb table lists in-frame clones only, not all of them. The sample lists 60,000 to 85,000 clones, about four fifths occurring once. The sample was CD4+ or CD8+ T cells sorted from blood, taken in a trial of the OX40 agonist ivuxolimab. The receptors were sampled from an adult with an advanced solid tumor such as melanoma, head and neck, liver or kidney cancer.

The V call is TRBV28, the J call TRBJ1-2; maybe TRBD1 (6 bases). The ends were cut back, 5 bases at V and 4 bases at J, with 8 bases in the middle. The germline CDR1 and CDR2 sequences are MDHEN and SYDVKM. The CDR3 length is 12 residues. Written as DNA, the CDR3 is TGTGCCAGCAGTGGCAGGGGCTATGGCTACACCTTC. It specifies CASSGRGYGYTF.

This chain uses TRBV30 with TRBJ1-5, with D unresolved. Per germline, CDR1 GTSNPN and CDR2 SVGIG (reference sequence). The germline V and J ends were trimmed by 0 bases and 4 bases, with 10 bases remaining between them. The CDR3 consists of 14 residues. Here the CDR3 reads CAWSVDGGNQPQHF. CDR3 nucleotide sequence: TGTGCCTGGAGTGTAGATGGAGGGAATCAGCCCCAGCATTTT.

The rearrangement links TRBV15 to TRBJ1-4, with D uncertain. CDR3 length: 14 residues. V was cut by 0 bases and J by 7 bases, with 9 bases left in between. The germline V gene encodes CDR1 LNHNV and CDR2 YYDKDF (reference sequence). CDR3 sequence (DNA): TGTGCCACCAGCAGAGATATTCTGGGTGAAAAACTGTTTTTT. Translating it yields CATSRDILGEKLFF.

The rearrangement links TRBV29-1 to TRBJ2-5, with D perhaps matching TRBD1 (6 bases). V was trimmed by 4 bases and J by 5 bases, leaving 17 bases between them. There are 14 residues in the CDR3. Germline V gene data show CDR1 as SQVTM and CDR2 as ANQGSEA. The DNA for the CDR3 is TGCAGCGTTGTTGTCGGACAGCCGTGGGAGACCCAGTACTTC. Translated, it gives CSVVVGQPWETQYF.

The chain recombines TRBV28 with TRBJ2-5; D is perhaps TRBD2 (6 bases). CDR3 size: 15 residues. Germline CDR1 is MDHEN and CDR2 is SYDVKM. V lost 5 bases and J 5 bases, leaving 18 bases between the germline ends. The CDR3 sequence is CASSPLGSREETQYF. CDR3 bases: TGTGCCAGCAGTCCTCTCGGGAGTAGGGAGGAGACCCAGTACTTC.

The CDR3 spells CASSLFSASGSTDTQYF. CDR3 DNA: TGCGCCAGCAGCTTATTCTCGGCTAGCGGGAGCACAGATACGCAGTATTTT. This chain links TRBV5-1 with TRBJ2-3, with 8 bases lining up with TRBD2. Trimming took 2 bases from V and 0 from J; bases not matched to a gene: 8. The CDR3 contains 17 residues. Germline V gene data show CDR1 as SGHRS and CDR2 as YFSETQ.

The chain carries TRBV5-6 and TRBJ2-7; 8 bases are shared with TRBD1. The junction had 5 bases not matched to a gene; V was cut back by 6 bases and J by 0 bases. The germline V gene has CDR1 SGHDT and CDR2 YYEEEE. This CDR3 comprises 14 residues. CDR3 bases: TGTGCCAGCATACGGACAGGGAGCTCCTACGAGCAGTACTTC. Translation gives CASIRTGSSYEQYF.

V and J are TRBV5-1 and TRBJ2-7; D is unclear. This CDR3 is 14 amino acids long. V gave up 0 bases and J gave up 6 bases, with 13 bases separating them. Germline V gene sequence: CDR1 SGHRS, CDR2 YFSETQ. CDR3 in DNA: TGCGCCAGCAGCTTGGAGGCTTGGGTCGGCGAGCAGTACTTC. Translated, it gives CASSLEAWVGEQYF. Based on the CDR3 plus reference TRBV5-1 and TRBJ2-7, the full variable domain is KAGVTQTPRYLIKTRGQQVTLSCSPISGHRSVSWYQQTPGQGLQFLFEYFSETQRNKGNFPGRFSGRQFSNSRSEMNVSTLELGDSALYLCASSLEAWVGEQYFGPGTRLTVT.

The J gene is TRBJ1-1, the V gene TRBV7-9; no clear D. V lost 4 bases and J 8 bases, leaving 8 bases between the germline ends. CDR3 length equals 11 residues. Germline V gene sequence: CDR1 SEHNR, CDR2 FQNEAQ (reference sequence). CDR3 region: CASSWDMEAFF. The CDR3 bases are TGTGCCAGCAGCTGGGATATGGAAGCTTTCTTT. The full variable domain, completed using reference TRBV7-9 and TRBJ1-1, is DTGVSQNPRHKITKRGQNVTFRCDPISEHNRLYWYRQTLGQGPEFLTYFQNEAQLEKSRLLSDRFSAERPKGSFSTLEIQRTEQGDSAMYLCASSWDMEAFFGQGTRLTVV.